This T cell receptor (beta chain) originates from a study of T cell responses to AZD1222 COVID-19 vaccine. Findings of the study overall: When two AZD1222 doses had been given, Spike-specific TCR breadth and depth rose. In all cases, repertoires were sampled only after the peak T cell response.

The data were produced by immunoSEQ multiplex PCR, yet TCRdb's version contains in-frame clones alone and is incomplete. The sample holds 100,000 to 140,000 clones; approximately 86% are singletons and the top ten take roughly 4.3%. Turning to this clone: The antigen is not known.

Germline-derived CDR1 and CDR2 are MNHEY and SVGEGT. CDR3 length: 14 residues. V was shortened by 5 bases and J by 4 bases, with 14 bases between the two germline ends. The sequencing used peripheral blood, collected on day 0 of AZD1222 vaccination. The V call is TRBV6-2 or TRBV6-3, the J call TRBJ2-5; D not resolved. The receptor comes from an adult in good health. DNA of the CDR3: TGTGCCAGCAGTGCCGGGCCAGAATCAGAGACCCAGTACTTC. This translates into CASSAGPESETQYF.